The 31 T cell receptor beta chains given below trace back to one sample, sequenced in a study of T cells after somatic rescue of genetic block. Here immunoSEQ multiplex PCR was the method, and the copy in TCRdb shows in-frame clones only, minus some. Of about 13,000 clones listed, 65% to 75% are singletons. Sequencing was performed on peripheral blood mononuclear cells (PBMCs). The source of these receptors is a boy under 18.

The gene calls are TRBV2 and TRBJ1-6, with 10 bases matching TRBD1. The ends lost 6 bases at V and 6 bases at J; junction bases unmatched: 2. The CDR3 has 14 amino acids. Looked up from germline, CDR1 is SNHLY and CDR2 is FYNNEI. CDR3 bases: TGTGCCAGCAGAGGGGACAGGGGTAATTCACCCCTCCACTTT. This encodes CASRGDRGNSPLHF.

The chain has TRBV29-1 and TRBJ1-2; D call uncertain. V was cut by 6 bases and J by 4 bases, with 15 bases left in between. The CDR3 has 13 amino acids. Germline values: CDR1 SQVTM, CDR2 ANQGSEA. CDR3 loop: CSVMPNNIYGYTF. For the CDR3, the DNA is TGCAGCGTCATGCCCAATAATATCTATGGCTACACCTTC.

CDR3 DNA sequence: TGTGCCAGCAGCTTAGAGGCAGGGGGAGATGGCTACACCTTC. Its translation: CASSLEAGGDGYTF. The chain joins TRBV7-9 to TRBJ1-2; 7 bases fit TRBD1. Germline CDR1 is SEHNR and CDR2 is FQNEAQ (reference sequence). CDR3 length: 14 residues. The V and J ends lost 1 base and 6 bases, in that order; junction bases with no gene match: 5.

The chain combines TRBV11-3 with TRBJ2-1; maybe TRBD2 (6 bases). The V end lost 1 base, the J end lost 1 base, and 8 bases lay between the germline ends. The CDR3 runs to 15 residues. Germline CDR1 is SGHNT and CDR2 is YENEEA. CDR3 region: CASSLGGRSYNEQFF. The DNA for the CDR3 is TGTGCCAGCAGCTTAGGTGGGAGGTCCTACAATGAGCAGTTCTTC.

This clone was seen only a few times. The chain employs TRBV6-5 and TRBJ2-7; D is undetermined. The CDR3 is 14 amino acids. V lost 5 bases and J 6 bases, leaving 17 bases between the germline ends. Germline V gene lookup returns CDR1 MNHEY and CDR2 SVGAGI. CDR3 residues: CASSDHSSPGEQYF. In DNA, the CDR3 is TGTGCCAGCAGTGACCATAGCAGTCCGGGCGAGCAGTACTTC.

The chain recombines TRBV28 with TRBJ2-2; perhaps TRBD1 as D (6 bases). Germline CDR1 is MDHEN and CDR2 is SYDVKM. V lost 2 bases to trimming and J lost 6 bases, with 10 bases between them. This CDR3 comprises 14 residues. In DNA form, the CDR3 reads TGTGCCAGCAGTTTAGCAGGGGCAGCCGGGGAGCTGTTTTTT. As protein: CASSLAGAAGELFF.

This clone has more than one count but fewer than ten. The J gene is TRBJ2-3, the V gene TRBV5-6, with D possibly being TRBD1 or TRBD2 (5 bases each). Germline CDR1 SGHDT, CDR2 YYEEEE. CDR3 length: 13 residues. Trimming stripped 0 bases from V and 6 bases from J, with 8 bases between. In nucleotides, the CDR3 is TGTGCCAGCAGCTTGGCCGAGGGGGATACGCAGTATTTT. It yields the protein CASSLAEGDTQYF. The complete variable domain, with remaining parts taken from reference TRBV5-6 and TRBJ2-3, reads DAGVTQSPTHLIKTRGQQVTLRCSPKSGHDTVSWYQQALGQGPQFIFQYYEEEERQRGNFPDRFSGHQFPNYSSELNVNALLLGDSALYLCASSLAEGDTQYFGPGTRLTVL.

This clone was picked up one time. V and J are TRBV7-2 and TRBJ2-5, with a possible D match to TRBD2 (6 bases). The closer fit of TRBJ2-7 to the DNA end suggests the J call may be wrong. Germline V lookup: CDR1 SGHTA, CDR2 FQGNSA. The CDR3 is 17 amino acids. The CDR3 loop is CASSQWGLPRGTYEQYF. In DNA form, the CDR3 reads TGTGCCAGCAGCCAGTGGGGACTTCCTAGGGGCACCTACGAGCAGTACTTC.

V is TRBV11-2 and J is TRBJ2-3; no reliable D call. This CDR3 is 15 amino acids long. Germline V lookup: CDR1 SGHAT, CDR2 FQNNGV. The V end lost 6 bases, the J end lost 2 bases, and 15 bases lay between the germline ends. In DNA, the CDR3 is TGTGCCAGCAGACACGAAAGGTGGGACACAGATACGCAGTATTTT. This translates into CASRHERWDTDTQYF.

This chain joins TRBV20-1 and TRBJ2-5; TRBD2 aligns across 7 bases. CDR3 length: 11 residues. Germline CDR1 is DFQATT and CDR2 is SNEGSKA (reference sequence). The V gene end was trimmed by 3 bases and the J gene end by 5 bases; junction bases not matched to a gene: 0. The CDR3 nucleotides are TGCAGTGCTAGGGGGGGGGAGACCCAGTACTTC. This codes for CSARGGETQYF.

The rearrangement links TRBV29-1 to TRBJ1-4, with unresolved D. Trimming shortened V by 6 bases and J by 0 bases, and 11 bases separated the two germline ends. This CDR3 has 14 residues. Germline V lookup: CDR1 SQVTM, CDR2 ANQGSEA. This CDR3 is CSVAVLSTNEKLFF. The DNA for the CDR3 is TGCAGCGTGGCCGTCTTGTCAACTAATGAAAAACTGTTTTTT.

A word on this clone: The same CDR3 can be traced to other DNA sequences in this sample. V is TRBV4-2 and J is TRBJ2-7; D may be TRBD1 (8 bases). Trimming left V 3 bases short and J 3 bases short, with 18 bases between. Germline V gene data show CDR1 as LGHNA and CDR2 as YNFKEQ. The CDR3 loop spans 16 amino acids. The CDR3 region has the DNA TGTGCCAGCAGCCAGGGAGGGACAGGCCTCCTCTACGAGCAGTACTTC. Its protein product is CASSQGGTGLLYEQYF.

This clone has more than one count but fewer than ten. The gene calls are TRBV19 and TRBJ2-1; no clear D gene. The CDR3 extends over 13 amino acids. The germline gives CDR1 LNHDA, CDR2 SQIVND (reference sequence). V lost 3 bases and J 8 bases, leaving 11 bases between the germline ends. CDR3 protein: CASSMGFGDEQFF. For the CDR3, the DNA is TGTGCCAGTAGTATGGGGTTTGGGGATGAGCAGTTCTTC.

The chain joins TRBV19 to TRBJ1-4; 7 bases fit TRBD1. After removal of 5 bases from V and 8 bases from J, the junction contained 14 bases not matched to a gene. Germline V gene sequence: CDR1 LNHDA, CDR2 SQIVND (reference sequence). This CDR3 has 16 amino acids. Here the CDR3 DNA reads TGTGCCAGTAGTGCGACAGGGACTCCTGCCGGCGAAAAACTGTTTTTT. It codes for CASSATGTPAGEKLFF.

V gene TRBV10-3 combines with J gene TRBJ2-5; no firm D call. The CDR3 has 13 amino acids. Germline CDR1 is ENHRY and CDR2 is SYGVKD. Trimming shortened V by 0 bases and J by 0 bases, and 2 bases separated the two germline ends. The DNA of the CDR3 is TGTGCCATCAGTGAGTCGTACCAAGAGACCCAGTACTTC. Its translation is CAISESYQETQYF.

This sequence joins TRBV5-1 and TRBJ2-7; D possibly uses TRBD1 or TRBD2 (5 bases each). Trimming stripped 4 bases from V and 0 bases from J, with 17 bases between. The CDR3 has 16 residues. The germline gives CDR1 SGHRS, CDR2 YFSETQ. CDR3 loop: CASSPKTGPLSYEQYF. Written as DNA, the CDR3 is TGCGCCAGCAGCCCCAAAACGGGACCGCTCTCCTACGAGCAGTACTTC. Together with reference TRBV5-1 and TRBJ2-7, the CDR3 gives the full variable domain: KAGVTQTPRYLIKTRGQQVTLSCSPISGHRSVSWYQQTPGQGLQFLFEYFSETQRNKGNFPGRFSGRQFSNSRSEMNVSTLELGDSALYLCASSPKTGPLSYEQYFGPGTRLTVT.

The V gene is TRBV19, the J gene TRBJ1-4, with unresolved D. The germline V gene encodes CDR1 LNHDA and CDR2 SQIVND (reference sequence). The CDR3 is 12 residues long. V lost 10 bases and J lost 4, with 10 bases in between. The CDR3 bases are TGTGCCACCGGGCTCATTAATGAAAAACTGTTTTTT. It translates to CATGLINEKLFF.

The count of this clone is one. The chain is built from TRBV5-1 and TRBJ1-6, with 8 bases lining up with TRBD1. Germline-derived CDR1 and CDR2 are SGHRS and YFSETQ. The CDR3 covers 15 residues. Trimming cost V 0 bases and J 8 bases; bases outside gene matches: 4. CDR3 DNA: TGCGCCAGCAGCTTGGAGCAGGGGGCGTATTCACCCCTCCACTTT. It translates to CASSLEQGAYSPLHF.

The rearrangement links TRBV18 to TRBJ2-6; 8 bases are a match to TRBD1. Germline V gene data show CDR1 as KGHSH and CDR2 as LQKENI. This CDR3 has 15 amino acids. The trim removed 4 bases at V and 4 bases at J, leaving 3 bases unmatched. For the CDR3, the DNA is TGTGCCAGCTCACGACAGGGGCCCGGGGCCAACGTCCTGACTTTC. It codes for CASSRQGPGANVLTF. Supplemented by reference TRBV18 and TRBJ2-6, the full variable domain reads NAGVMQNPRHLVRRRGQEARLRCSPMKGHSHVYWYRQLPEEGLKFMVYLQKENIIDESGMPKERFSAEFPKEGPSILRIQQVVRGDSAAYFCASSRQGPGANVLTFGAGSRLTVL.

The sample holds a few counts of this clone. The CDR3 spells CASSLGFEGETQYF. The CDR3 bases are TGCGCCAGCAGCTTGGGCTTTGAGGGGGAGACCCAGTACTTC. V is TRBV5-1 and J is TRBJ2-5; D may correspond to TRBD1 or TRBD2 (5 bases each). Germline V CDR1 and CDR2: SGHRS, YFSETQ. The CDR3 is 14 amino acids. Trimming cost V 0 bases and J 5 bases, with 11 bases left between them.

The gene calls are TRBV10-3 and TRBJ1-1, with D maybe TRBD1 (5 bases). The length of the CDR3 is 15 residues. Germline CDR1 ENHRY, CDR2 SYGVKD. The V end was cut by 9 bases, the J end by 7 bases, with 24 bases between. In DNA form, the CDR3 reads TGTGCCATACGGGGTAGTATAGGGGCCGTCGGTGAAGCTTTCTTT. It translates to CAIRGSIGAVGEAFF.

The chain is built from TRBV5-1 and TRBJ2-3; D possibly corresponds to TRBD1 (6 bases). This CDR3 has 15 amino acids. Germline V gene sequence: CDR1 SGHRS, CDR2 YFSETQ. V lost 4 bases and J lost 3, with 15 bases in between. CDR3 DNA: TGCGCCAGCAGCCACTATGGGGGCATGACAGATACGCAGTATTTT. This codes for CASSHYGGMTDTQYF.

This clone was seen only once. The chain couples TRBV13 to TRBJ1-1; perhaps TRBD1 as D (5 bases). Germline lookup yields CDR1 PRHDT and CDR2 FYEKMQ (reference sequence). This CDR3 has 15 amino acids. Between the trimmed V and J ends, which lost 3 bases and 0 bases, there was a span of 11 bases. The CDR3 reads CASSLGVTMNTEAFF. The DNA of the CDR3 is TGTGCCAGCAGCTTGGGGGTAACGATGAACACTGAAGCTTTCTTT.

This clone was seen a few times. The rearrangement uses TRBV6-5 and TRBJ2-5; D unclear. CDR1 MNHEY and CDR2 SVGAGI come from the germline V gene. Trimming left V 6 bases short and J 4 bases short, with 18 bases between. This CDR3 has 15 amino acids. For the CDR3, the DNA is TGTGCCAGCAGCTTCGACCCCGTCGGTAGAGAGACCCAGTACTTC. It specifies CASSFDPVGRETQYF.

The CDR3 protein is CASSSVSGSTDTQYF. For the CDR3, the DNA is TGTGCCAGCAGCTCCGTTAGCGGTAGCACAGATACGCAGTATTTT. V usage is TRBV7-6 and J usage is TRBJ2-3; D perhaps matches TRBD2 (6 bases). From germline, CDR1 is SGHVS and CDR2 FNYEAQ. Trimming pared 4 bases from V and 0 bases from J, leaving 11 bases between. The CDR3 spans 15 residues.

V usage is TRBV5-4 and J usage is TRBJ1-1; a weak D match, TRBD1 (5 bases). The CDR3 extends over 13 amino acids. Germline V gives CDR1 SGHNT, CDR2 YYREEE (reference sequence). V lost 0 bases to trimming and J lost 11 bases, with 14 bases between them. In nucleotides, the CDR3 is TGTGCCAGCAGCTTGGGGACACCTAATATGGCTTTCTTT. It is translated as CASSLGTPNMAFF.

This clone was detected only once. This chain joins TRBV6-6 and TRBJ2-7; 10 bases are shared with TRBD1. Germline loops: CDR1 MNHNY, CDR2 SVGAGI (reference sequence). The CDR3 is 14 amino acids. The J segment lost 3 bases and the V segment lost 8 bases, leaving 7 bases of the junction unmatched. The CDR3 sequence is CASGGQGYSYEQYF. Written as DNA, the CDR3 is TGTGCCAGCGGGGGACAGGGGTACAGCTACGAGCAGTACTTC.

The chain couples TRBV18 to TRBJ2-3; 8 positions agree with TRBD2. The CDR3 has 17 amino acids. V gave up 2 bases and J gave up 2 bases; unmatched junction bases: 9. CDR1 and CDR2 (germline): KGHSH, LQKENI. CDR3 in DNA: TGTGCCAGCTCACCATTAACTAGCGGTGATAACACAGATACGCAGTATTTT. Amino acid sequence: CASSPLTSGDNTDTQYF. The complete variable domain, with remaining parts taken from reference TRBV18 and TRBJ2-3, reads NAGVMQNPRHLVRRRGQEARLRCSPMKGHSHVYWYRQLPEEGLKFMVYLQKENIIDESGMPKERFSAEFPKEGPSILRIQQVVRGDSAAYFCASSPLTSGDNTDTQYFGPGTRLTVL.

The rearrangement joins TRBV5-4 to TRBJ2-1; a possible D gene is TRBD2 (6 bases). The CDR3 length is 15 residues. CDR1 and CDR2 (germline): SGHNT, YYREEE (reference sequence). V lost 0 bases and J 9 bases, leaving 16 bases between the germline ends. The CDR3 sequence: CASSLALDYVVEQFF. CDR3 coding DNA: TGTGCCAGCAGCTTGGCCCTGGACTACGTGGTTGAGCAGTTCTTC.

This clone showed up just a few times. The gene calls are TRBV6-5 and TRBJ1-2, with a tentative D call TRBD1 (6 bases). Germline V gives CDR1 MNHEY, CDR2 SVGAGI. With 5 bases removed from V and 4 bases from J, the gap between germline ends came to 17 bases. This CDR3 region has 15 residues. CDR3 residues: CASSRSGQSSYGYTF. For the CDR3, the DNA is TGTGCCAGCAGTCGTTCCGGACAGTCTAGCTATGGCTACACCTTC.

V usage is TRBV18 and J usage is TRBJ2-5; 12 positions agree with TRBD1. The J call may be wrong; the DNA end is better matched by TRBJ2-7. The CDR3 is 18 residues long. The germline V gene encodes CDR1 KGHSH and CDR2 LQKENI. Here the CDR3 DNA reads TGTGCCAGCTCACCGGGGACAGGGGGCAAGAAAAAGACCTACGAGCAGTACTTC. Its translation is CASSPGTGGKKKTYEQYF.